The clone carrying this T cell receptor (beta chain) has more than one count but fewer than ten. Antigen: not known. The data are from a study of response to subunit inactivated influenza vaccine. Study-level points and caveats: Researchers suggested that each seasonal influenza vaccination recruits few new T cells.

TCRdb reprocessed the RT-PCR reads via MiXCR and lists one record per CDR3 protein. The repertoire includes over 400,000 distinct CDR3 sequences, about an eighth of them detected once, and less than 15% sits in the top ten. The trim removed 7 bases at V and 4 bases at J, leaving 8 bases unmatched. There are 17 residues in the CDR3. CDR1 is MNHNS, CDR2 SASEGT, per germline. The receptor was isolated from a man aged 50 or older who received an inactivated influenza vaccine. The sample consisted of PBMCs from blood, taken roughly 48 days after vaccination. The J gene is TRBJ2-6, the V gene TRBV6-1; TRBD1 matches 12 bases. The CDR3 reads CASNMGQGAPGANVLTF. The CDR3 nucleotides read TGTGCCAGCAACATGGGACAGGGGGCGCCGGGGGCCAACGTCCTGACTTTC.